The 26 T cell receptor beta chains in this list originate from one sample, sequenced in a study of blood T cell repertoires in COVID-19. The method was immunoSEQ multiplex PCR; TCRdb's version includes in-frame clones alone and lacks a portion of them. The profile covers around 280,000 clones, with 90% appearing a single time and roughly 1.5% taken by the ten largest. Sequenced material: PBMCs or T cells enriched from blood (not recorded which). The receptors come from a woman under 30 with acute COVID-19.

The CDR3 spells CASSPDSGNLNTEAFF. For the CDR3, the DNA is TGCGCCAGCAGCCCGGATAGCGGGAACCTGAACACTGAAGCTTTCTTT. The rearrangement uses TRBV5-1 and TRBJ1-1; unclear D gene. The ends were cut back, 4 bases at V and 0 bases at J, with 16 bases in the middle. The CDR3 is 16 amino acids. Germline lookup yields CDR1 SGHRS and CDR2 YFSETQ.

A few counts support this clone. The chain links TRBV7-8 to TRBJ2-2; 7 bases map to TRBD2. This CDR3 contains 14 residues. Per germline, CDR1 SGHVS and CDR2 FQNEAQ. V was clipped by 5 bases and J by 1 base; unmatched bases: 1. In nucleotides, the CDR3 is TGTGCCAGCAGCGGGGGGGTGAACACCGGGGAGCTGTTTTTT. Amino acid sequence: CASSGGVNTGELFF.

Of note for this clone: The sample has other DNA sequences that encode this CDR3 too. The chain carries TRBV7-2 and TRBJ2-3; 7 nucleotides align to TRBD2. Germline V gene lookup returns CDR1 SGHTA and CDR2 FQGNSA. The CDR3 loop spans 13 amino acids. J was trimmed by 6 bases and V by 1 base; bases with no gene match: 1. As DNA, the CDR3 is TGTGCCAGCAGCTTAGTACTAGCGGATACGCAGTATTTT. Translated: CASSLVLADTQYF. The variable domain in full, with the rest retrieved from reference TRBV7-2 and TRBJ2-3, is GAGVSQSPSNKVTEKGKDVELRCDPISGHTALYWYRQSLGQGLEFLIYFQGNSAPDKSGLPSDRFSAERTGGSVSTLTIQRTQQEDSAVYLCASSLVLADTQYFGPGTRLTVL.

The chain employs TRBV9 and TRBJ1-2; a possible D gene is TRBD1 (5 bases). Trimming left V 0 bases short and J 2 bases short, with 17 bases between. CDR3 length: 17 residues. Germline-derived CDR1 and CDR2 are SGDLS and YYNGEE. In nucleotides, the CDR3 is TGTGCCAGCAGCGTAGACCCAGGGAAACCTACCAACTATGGCTACACCTTC. Its protein is CASSVDPGKPTNYGYTF.

The V gene is TRBV5-1, the J gene TRBJ2-1; tentative D call: TRBD2 (6 bases). The CDR3 loop spans 15 amino acids. V lost 3 bases and J 1 base, leaving 11 bases between the germline ends. CDR1 and CDR2 (germline): SGHRS, YFSETQ. Written as DNA, the CDR3 is TGCGCCAGCAGCTCGGGACTGGGGTCCTACAATGAGCAGTTCTTC. It specifies CASSSGLGSYNEQFF.

The V call is TRBV5-1, the J call TRBJ2-1; 9 bases line up with TRBD2. Trimming removed 6 bases from V and 4 bases from J; junction bases left unmatched: 8. This CDR3 region has 15 residues. Per the germline V gene, CDR1 is SGHRS and CDR2 is YFSETQ. The CDR3 is CASTGASGTYNEQFF. The CDR3 DNA is TGCGCCAGCACGGGGGCTAGCGGGACATACAATGAGCAGTTCTTC.

This rearrangement joins TRBV6-4 to TRBJ2-1; 10 bases line up with TRBD2. J lost 4 bases, V lost 5 bases, and 5 bases had no gene match. This CDR3 is built from 15 residues. Germline V gene sequence: CDR1 MRHNA, CDR2 SNTAGT. The CDR3 DNA reads as TGTGCCAGCAGTATACTAGCGGGGACTTACAATGAGCAGTTCTTC. Residues: CASSILAGTYNEQFF.

This chain uses TRBV7-9 with TRBJ1-5; D may be TRBD1 (5 bases). V was cut by 0 bases and J by 3 bases, with 12 bases left in between. The CDR3 is made up of 16 amino acids. From germline, CDR1 is SEHNR and CDR2 FQNEAQ (reference sequence). The CDR3, as DNA: TGTGCCAGCAGCTTAGCTACGAGCAGGGTCAATCAGCCCCAGCATTTT. As protein: CASSLATSRVNQPQHF.

This clone was found a few times. The chain is built from TRBV4-3 and TRBJ2-1, with 12 bases aligning to TRBD2. V dropped 1 base and J dropped 7; count of bases not matched to a gene: 8. The V gene's germline CDR1 is LGHNA and CDR2 YSLEER. The CDR3 has 17 amino acids. The CDR3, as DNA: TGCGCCAGCAGCCAAGGGCCTCTAGCGGGAGGGCCAAATGAGCAGTTCTTC. As protein: CASSQGPLAGGPNEQFF.

The chain combines TRBV30 with TRBJ1-4; 7 bases line up with TRBD1. Per germline, CDR1 GTSNPN and CDR2 SVGIG (reference sequence). The CDR3 has 13 amino acids. The CDR3 reads CAAEGTENEKLFF. The CDR3, as DNA: TGTGCTGCCGAGGGGACAGAGAATGAAAAACTGTTTTTT.

The genes are TRBV6-5 and TRBJ1-5, with 9 nucleotides matching TRBD1. J gave up 4 bases and V 7 bases, and 5 bases lay outside the gene matches. The CDR3 has 14 residues. CDR1 and CDR2 (germline): MNHEY, SVGAGI. This CDR3 reads CASTTGQGNQPQHF. CDR3 nucleotide sequence: TGTGCCAGCACCACCGGACAGGGGAATCAGCCCCAGCATTTT.

The genes are TRBV5-4 and TRBJ1-1, with no clear D. Trimming pared 5 bases from V and 3 bases from J, leaving 8 bases between. Germline-derived CDR1 and CDR2 are SGHNT and YYREEE (reference sequence). The CDR3 runs to 12 residues. CDR3 in DNA: TGTGCCAGCAGGGTGGGCGACACTGAAGCTTTCTTT. Encoded protein: CASRVGDTEAFF.

The V and J genes are TRBV4-2 and TRBJ2-1; tentative D call: TRBD2 (6 bases). The CDR3 consists of 16 residues. Trimming stripped 1 base from V and 8 bases from J, with 18 bases between. Germline values: CDR1 LGHNA, CDR2 YNFKEQ. The CDR3 here is CASSQASSDLRYEQFF. In nucleotides, the CDR3 is TGTGCCAGCAGCCAAGCCTCTAGCGACCTACGGTATGAGCAGTTCTTC.

The V call is TRBV25-1, the J call TRBJ2-1, with a possible D match to TRBD2 (6 bases). The CDR3 consists of 16 residues. The V gene's germline CDR1 is MGHDK and CDR2 SYGVNS. The V end lost 8 bases, the J end lost 5 bases, and 22 bases lay between the germline ends. The DNA of the CDR3 is TGTGCCAGCGCACCCATTGTCGGGAGATCTAACAATGAGCAGTTCTTC. Its protein is CASAPIVGRSNNEQFF. The full variable domain, with the rest looked up from reference TRBV25-1 and TRBJ2-1, is EADIYQTPRYLVIGTGKKITLECSQTMGHDKMYWYQQDPGMELHLIHYSYGVNSTEKGDLSSESTVSRIRTEHFPLTLESARPSHTSQYLCASAPIVGRSNNEQFFGPGTRLTVL.

The V call is TRBV7-3, the J call TRBJ1-1, with D perhaps TRBD1 (5 bases). Germline CDR1 and CDR2: SGHTA and FQGTGA. V gave up 5 bases and J gave up 1 base, with 14 bases separating them. The CDR3 extends over 15 amino acids. CDR3: CASSPGGTGNTEAFF. The CDR3 nucleotides read TGTGCCAGCAGCCCGGGCGGGACGGGGAACACTGAAGCTTTCTTT.

The chain employs TRBV25-1 and TRBJ2-7; possibly TRBD2 for D (6 bases). Germline CDR1 and CDR2: MGHDK and SYGVNS. CDR3 length: 14 amino acids. V was shortened by 2 bases and J by 2 bases, with 10 bases between the two germline ends. The CDR3: CASSETGRAYEQYF. In nucleotides, the CDR3 is TGTGCCAGCAGTGAAACCGGGAGAGCCTACGAGCAGTACTTC.

The chain is built from TRBV7-3 and TRBJ1-2; tentatively, D is TRBD1 (5 bases). The germline V gene has CDR1 SGHTA and CDR2 FQGTGA. The length of the CDR3 is 16 residues. The ends were cut back, 0 bases at V and 6 bases at J, with 17 bases in the middle. DNA of the CDR3: TGTGCCAGCAGCTTAACGCCGCAGGGTGAGACTGATGGCTACACCTTC. Translated: CASSLTPQGETDGYTF.

The J gene is TRBJ2-5, the V gene TRBV19; weak D call: TRBD1 (6 bases). Trimming stripped 2 bases from V and 2 bases from J, with 15 bases between. Germline CDR1 is LNHDA and CDR2 is SQIVND (reference sequence). There are 16 residues in the CDR3. The CDR3 sequence is CASSIFPNREQETQYF. In nucleotides, the CDR3 is TGTGCCAGTAGTATATTCCCGAACAGGGAACAAGAGACCCAGTACTTC.

CDR3 DNA: TGTGCCAGCAGTCGGCAGGGGAAAGGAGAGACCCAGTACTTC. The encoded protein is CASSRQGKGETQYF. The chain carries TRBV5-5 and TRBJ2-5, with D possibly TRBD1 on 6 matching bases. Germline V gives CDR1 SGHKS, CDR2 YYEKEE (reference sequence). The CDR3 runs 14 residues. V was trimmed by 5 bases and J by 4 bases, leaving 15 bases between them.

CDR3 sequence (DNA): TGTGCCAGCTCACCAGGGACAGGGAATACCTACGAGCAGTACTTC. Encoded protein: CASSPGTGNTYEQYF. This chain links TRBV18 with TRBJ2-7, with 9 bases identical to TRBD1. The germline V gene has CDR1 KGHSH and CDR2 LQKENI. The CDR3 covers 15 residues. J was trimmed by 2 bases and V by 2 bases; bases with no gene match: 4.

The rearrangement links TRBV7-9 to TRBJ2-7, with 11 bases fitting TRBD2. V trimming: 5 bases; J trimming: 0 bases; junction bases outside the gene matches: 3. Germline V lookup: CDR1 SEHNR, CDR2 FQNEAQ (reference sequence). The CDR3 runs 15 residues. The CDR3 spells CASSTTSGDSYEQYF. CDR3 nucleotides: TGTGCCAGCAGCACGACTAGCGGGGACTCCTACGAGCAGTACTTC.

The chain carries TRBV27 and TRBJ2-7; D call uncertain. This CDR3 is built from 13 residues. CDR1 and CDR2 from the germline V gene are MNHEY and SMNVEV (reference sequence). V was shortened by 7 bases and J by 1 base, with 11 bases between the two germline ends. CDR3 in amino acids: CASNSISSYEQYF. CDR3 bases: TGTGCCAGCAATTCCATCAGTTCCTACGAGCAGTACTTC.

V usage is TRBV19 and J usage is TRBJ2-4; 7 bases fit TRBD2. V shed 3 bases and J 6 bases; nucleotides not matched to a gene: 5. Germline V CDR1 and CDR2: LNHDA, SQIVND (reference sequence). This CDR3 is 14 amino acids long. The chain's CDR3 is CASSIQAGVNIQYF. The CDR3 coding sequence is TGTGCCAGTAGTATTCAGGCGGGAGTAAACATTCAGTACTTC.

This chain uses TRBV3-1 (or the pseudogene TRBV3-2) with TRBJ2-7; tentative D call: TRBD2 (6 bases). V dropped 5 bases and J dropped 3 bases, with 14 bases sitting between them. The CDR3 has 14 residues. CDR1 LGHDT and CDR2 YNNKEL come from the germline V gene (reference sequence). The CDR3 sequence: CASSYLTRSYEQYF. DNA of the CDR3: TGTGCCAGCAGCTACCTGACTAGGAGCTACGAGCAGTACTTC.

This chain joins TRBV29-1 and TRBJ2-3; tentative D call: TRBD2 (6 bases). The length of the CDR3 is 14 residues. Germline V gene data show CDR1 as SQVTM and CDR2 as ANQGSEA. V shed 3 bases and J shed 0 bases, with 10 bases lying between them. CDR3 loop: CSVERGKSTDTQYF. The CDR3 region has the DNA TGCAGCGTTGAGCGGGGCAAAAGCACAGATACGCAGTATTTT.

This clone has only one observation. J is TRBJ2-7 and V is TRBV11-2, with a possible D match to TRBD1 (6 bases). The V gene lost 4 bases and the J gene lost 3 bases, with 19 bases spanning the gap. The CDR3 is 16 residues long. Germline CDR1 SGHAT, CDR2 FQNNGV. The CDR3 protein is CASSSLQGKERYEQYF. The CDR3, as DNA: TGTGCCAGCAGCTCCTTACAGGGTAAGGAACGCTACGAGCAGTACTTC.